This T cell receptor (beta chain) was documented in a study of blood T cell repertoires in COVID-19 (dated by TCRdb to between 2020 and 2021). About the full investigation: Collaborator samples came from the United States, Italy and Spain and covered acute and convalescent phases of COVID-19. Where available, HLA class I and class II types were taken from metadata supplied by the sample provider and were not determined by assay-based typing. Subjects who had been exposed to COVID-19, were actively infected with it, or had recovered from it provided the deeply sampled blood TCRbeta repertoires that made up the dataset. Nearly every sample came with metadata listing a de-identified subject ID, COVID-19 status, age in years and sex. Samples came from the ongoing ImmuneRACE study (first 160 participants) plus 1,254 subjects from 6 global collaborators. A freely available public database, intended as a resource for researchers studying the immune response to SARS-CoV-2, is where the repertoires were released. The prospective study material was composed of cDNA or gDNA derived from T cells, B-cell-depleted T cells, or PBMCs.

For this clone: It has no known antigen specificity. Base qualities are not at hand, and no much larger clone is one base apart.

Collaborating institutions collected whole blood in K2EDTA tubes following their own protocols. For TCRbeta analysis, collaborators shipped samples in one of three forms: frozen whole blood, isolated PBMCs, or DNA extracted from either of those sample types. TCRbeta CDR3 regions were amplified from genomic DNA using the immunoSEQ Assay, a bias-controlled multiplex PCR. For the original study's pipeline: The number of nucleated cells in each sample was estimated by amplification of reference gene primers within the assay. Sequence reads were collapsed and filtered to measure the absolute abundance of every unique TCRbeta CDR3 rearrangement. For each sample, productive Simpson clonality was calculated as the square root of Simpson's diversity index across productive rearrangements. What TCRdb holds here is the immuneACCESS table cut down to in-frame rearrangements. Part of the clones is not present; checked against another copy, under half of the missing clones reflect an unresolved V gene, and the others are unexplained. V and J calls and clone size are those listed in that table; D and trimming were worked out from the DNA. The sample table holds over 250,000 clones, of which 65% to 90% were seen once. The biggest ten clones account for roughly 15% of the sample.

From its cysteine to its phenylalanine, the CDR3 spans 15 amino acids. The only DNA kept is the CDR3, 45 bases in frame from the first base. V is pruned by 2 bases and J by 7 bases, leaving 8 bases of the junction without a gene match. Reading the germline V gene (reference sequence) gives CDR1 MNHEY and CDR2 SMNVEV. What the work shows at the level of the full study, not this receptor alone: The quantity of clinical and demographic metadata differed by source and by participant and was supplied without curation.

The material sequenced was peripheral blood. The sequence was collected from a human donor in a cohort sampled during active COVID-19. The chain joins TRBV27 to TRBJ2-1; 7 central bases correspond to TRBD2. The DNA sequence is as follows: TGTGCCAGCAGTTTAGGACTAGTGAAGGCTAATGAGCAGTTCTTC. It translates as CASSLGLVKANEQFF.